The sequence of this T cell receptor (beta chain) was determined in a study of regulatory T cells in long-lasting Graves disease. Across the study: Persistent Graves' disease denoted over 5 years of antithyroid drugs plus positive TSH receptor antibodies. Study-level findings and limits: There was favoring of TRBV28, TRBJ1-2 and TRBJ2-5 in persistent disease.

Time point reported: persistent/refractory GD, antithyroid drugs over 5 years with positive TRAb. PBMC-derived RNA was used for the TCR library. This clonotype was seen a handful of times. The antigen is unknown. Deletions cut 6 bases from V and 16 bases from J, with 19 bases between. CDR1 and CDR2 from the germline V gene are LGHDT and YNNKEL (reference sequence). This CDR3 has 12 residues. Sequencing libraries for TCR beta were prepared with iRepertoire HTBI primers and Arm-PCR of CDR3 regions. TCRdb reprocessed the multiplex PCR reads with MiXCR, giving one entry per CDR3 protein. The table has roughly 500,000 distinct CDR3 sequences, under 25% seen once.

The chain links TRBV3-1 to TRBJ2-1; D assignment may be TRBD1 or TRBD2 (5 bases each). This specimen was peripheral blood mononuclear cells (PBMCs), taken when the disease was refractory, from a patient treated with antithyroid drugs. This TCR was recovered from a female donor with Graves disease. The CDR3 here is CASSRAEGFSFF. CDR3 nucleotides: TGTGCCAGCAGTCGAGCCGAGGGGTTCTCCTTCTTC.